This is a list of T cell receptor beta chains from one sample in a study of T cell responses to AZD1222 COVID-19 vaccine. The repertoire was sequenced with immunoSEQ multiplex PCR; TCRdb's copy has only in-frame clones and lacks some. In the table there are roughly 160,000 clones, about 90% of which are singletons. The specimen comprised peripheral blood, sampled on day 0 of AZD1222 vaccination. The receptors here all came from an adult in good health. Both conserved end residues are part of each CDR3. A D gene is named only where the DNA matches it firmly. Clone size is stated in some rows and not others, as once, few, many or a class when expanded.

d_call	j_call	v_call	clone_size	cdr3_aa	cdr3_nt
-	TRBJ1-2	TRBV6-6	once	CASGTTAF	TGTGCCAGCGGGACCACGGCCTTC
-	TRBJ1-3	TRBV6-5	few	CASSYSGLGNTIYF	TGTGCCAGCAGTTACTCAGGGCTTGGAAACACCATATATTTT
-	TRBJ1-5	TRBV14	-	CASSQGLNQPQHF	TGTGCCAGCAGCCAAGGGTTAAATCAGCCCCAGCATTTT
TRBD2	TRBJ2-1	TRBV28	-	CASSGAGDEQFF	TGTGCCAGCAGCGGGGCGGGGGATGAGCAGTTCTTC
TRBD1	TRBJ2-5	TRBV24-1	-	CATSAAGGEETQYF	TGTGCCACCTCGGCCGCAGGGGGTGAAGAGACCCAGTACTTC
-	TRBJ2-5	TRBV7-2	-	CASSLDLGVQETQYF	TGTGCCAGCAGCTTAGATCTGGGGGTTCAGGAGACCCAGTACTTC
-	TRBJ1-4	TRBV4-3	-	CASSQVPKGITNEKLFF	TGCGCCAGCAGCCAAGTACCCAAAGGGATCACTAATGAAAAACTGTTTTTT
TRBD1	TRBJ1-5	TRBV4-1	-	CASSLLGQSNQPQHF	TGCGCCAGCAGCCTTTTGGGACAGTCTAATCAGCCCCAGCATTTT
TRBD1	TRBJ2-1	TRBV28	-	CASSLWGSRTGRQDEQFF	TGTGCCAGCAGTTTATGGGGGTCGAGGACAGGGCGGCAAGATGAGCAGTTCTTC
-	TRBJ2-2	TRBV2	-	CASNGEPGELFF	TGTGCCAGCAACGGTGAACCCGGGGAGCTGTTTTTT
-	TRBJ2-1	TRBV15	-	CATSREIVGEQFF	TGTGCCACCAGCAGAGAAATAGTCGGTGAGCAGTTCTTC
-	TRBJ1-2	TRBV27	once	CASSWRQRSNYGYTF	TGTGCCAGCAGTTGGAGGCAGCGCTCTAACTATGGCTACACCTTC
TRBD1	TRBJ2-6	TRBV5-1	-	CASSLRLRTGSPGANVLTF	TGCGCCAGCAGCTTACGCCTTCGGACAGGGAGCCCTGGGGCCAACGTCCTGACTTTC
-	TRBJ1-2	TRBV21-1	once	CASSKAWSEADGYTF	TGTGCCAGCAGCAAAGCCTGGTCGGAGGCGGATGGCTACACCTTC
-	TRBJ1-2	TRBV6-5	-	CASSYLRSPNYGYTF	TGTGCCAGCAGTTACCTCAGGTCACCTAACTATGGCTACACCTTC
TRBD1	TRBJ2-7	TRBV5-1	-	CASSLLTGTGTHEQYF	TGCGCCAGCAGCTTGCTCACGGGGACAGGGACCCACGAGCAGTACTTC
TRBD1	TRBJ1-2	TRBV6-6	-	CASRKNRGDYGYTF	TGTGCCAGCAGGAAGAACAGGGGCGACTATGGCTACACCTTC
TRBD1	TRBJ1-1	TRBV7-2	once	CASSPNPGGATEAFF	TGTGCCAGCAGCCCGAACCCAGGGGGAGCGACTGAAGCTTTCTTT
-	TRBJ1-6	TRBV5-6	-	CASSPQGEPYNSPLHF	TGTGCCAGCAGCCCGCAAGGGGAGCCCTATAATTCACCCCTCCACTTT
TRBD1	TRBJ2-7	TRBV6-2/TRBV6-3	-	CASSFPGQGGLYEQYF	TGTGCCAGCAGCTTTCCCGGACAGGGGGGGCTCTACGAGCAGTACTTC
TRBD1	TRBJ2-1	TRBV7-9	-	CASSFRQGYNEQFF	TGTGCCAGCAGCTTCCGACAGGGGTACAATGAGCAGTTCTTC
TRBD1	TRBJ2-2	TRBV2	-	CASSGQGSHTGELFF	TGTGCCAGCAGCGGACAGGGTTCGCACACCGGGGAGCTGTTTTTT
TRBD1	TRBJ1-6	TRBV7-9	-	CASSRDRDNSPLHF	TGTGCCAGCAGCCGGGACAGGGATAATTCACCCCTCCACTTT
TRBD1	TRBJ1-1	TRBV27	-	CASSLLGDRGTEAFF	TGTGCCAGCAGTTTATTAGGGGACAGGGGCACTGAAGCTTTCTTT
-	TRBJ1-3	TRBV27	-	CASSFQGQSGNTIYF	TGTGCCAGCAGTTTCCAGGGTCAATCCGGAAACACCATATATTTT
-	TRBJ1-2	TRBV5-6	-	CASSPRDAWRGYTF	TGTGCCAGCAGCCCCCGGGACGCATGGAGGGGCTACACCTTC
-	TRBJ1-2	TRBV3-1/TRBV3-2	-	CASSPGTIYGYTF	TGTGCCAGCAGCCCAGGGACAATCTATGGCTACACCTTC
-	TRBJ1-2	TRBV4-1	-	CASSQEPHGYTF	TGCGCCAGCAGCCAAGAACCCCATGGCTACACCTTC
TRBD1	TRBJ2-2	TRBV4-3	-	CASSLQTGTGNTGELFF	TGCGCCAGCAGCCTCCAAACCGGGACAGGGAACACCGGGGAGCTGTTTTTT
-	TRBJ2-1	TRBV6-5	-	CASSYRGEHSYNEQFF	TGTGCCAGCAGTTACCGAGGGGAACACTCCTACAATGAGCAGTTCTTC
-	TRBJ1-1	TRBV29-1	-	CSVSSAGNTEAFF	TGCAGCGTGTCCTCGGCAGGCAACACTGAAGCTTTCTTT
TRBD1	TRBJ2-1	TRBV29-1	once	CSALDRGRGYEQFF	TGCAGCGCCCTGGACAGGGGGCGCGGATATGAGCAGTTCTTC
-	TRBJ2-7	TRBV7-9	-	CASSPGIPAYEQYF	TGTGCCAGCAGCCCCGGGATCCCAGCCTACGAGCAGTACTTC
-	TRBJ2-1	TRBV6-4	once	CASSDSAGKGGEQFF	TGTGCCAGCAGTGACTCAGCGGGAAAAGGGGGTGAGCAGTTCTTC
-	TRBJ1-1	TRBV16	-	CASSQNSNTEAFF	TGTGCCAGCAGCCAGAATTCAAACACTGAAGCTTTCTTT
-	TRBJ1-6	TRBV5-1	-	CASSLSVLRVSSPLHF	TGCGCCAGCAGCTTGTCCGTTCTCAGGGTGAGTTCACCCCTCCACTTT
TRBD2	TRBJ2-1	TRBV11-1	-	CASKGGPGNEQFF	TGTGCCAGCAAGGGAGGGCCGGGCAATGAGCAGTTCTTC
-	TRBJ1-1	TRBV19	-	CASSPLGLGKANTEAFF	TGTGCCAGTAGTCCCCTGGGTCTGGGAAAGGCGAACACTGAAGCTTTCTTT
-	TRBJ1-1	TRBV6-5	-	CAAAVVQVNTEAFF	TGTGCCGCCGCGGTCGTGCAAGTGAACACTGAAGCTTTCTTT
TRBD1	TRBJ1-2	TRBV5-6	-	CASSLDRTGLSGYTF	TGTGCCAGCAGCTTGGACAGGACAGGACTTTCTGGCTACACCTTC
-	TRBJ2-3	TRBV7-9	-	CASTRRTTDTQYF	TGTGCCAGCACCCGCAGGACAACAGATACGCAGTATTTT
-	TRBJ1-1	TRBV30	-	CAWDKQGGNTEAFF	TGTGCCTGGGATAAACAGGGCGGGAACACTGAAGCTTTCTTT
-	TRBJ2-7	TRBV28	-	CASRLEGSSYEQYF	TGTGCCAGCAGGTTGGAGGGCAGCTCCTACGAGCAGTACTTC
-	TRBJ2-1	TRBV11-2	-	CASSLGRRDEQFF	TGTGCCAGCAGCTTAGGGAGAAGGGATGAGCAGTTCTTC
-	TRBJ2-7	TRBV11-2	-	CASSLRDISYEQYF	TGTGCCAGCAGCCTCAGGGATATCTCCTACGAGCAGTACTTC
TRBD1	TRBJ1-2	TRBV6-5	-	CASSTQGARYGYTF	TGTGCCAGCAGTACGCAGGGGGCGCGCTATGGCTACACCTTC
TRBD1	TRBJ2-5	TRBV19	-	CASSTGQGIGETQYF	TGTGCCAGTAGTACGGGACAGGGAATAGGAGAGACCCAGTACTTC
TRBD1	TRBJ2-5	TRBV4-3	once	CASSQGQGRSETQYF	TGCGCCAGCAGCCAAGGACAGGGGAGGTCAGAGACCCAGTACTTC
TRBD1	TRBJ1-1	TRBV30	-	CAWIPVDRGAFF	TGTGCCTGGATCCCCGTGGACAGGGGAGCTTTCTTT
TRBD2	TRBJ2-3	TRBV9	-	CASSASGRLFGRGTDTQYF	TGTGCCAGCAGCGCTAGCGGGAGGTTATTCGGACGCGGCACAGATACGCAGTATTTT
-	TRBJ2-7	TRBV6-5	-	CASSYRGGPYEQYF	TGTGCCAGCAGTTACCGTGGAGGGCCCTACGAGCAGTACTTC
-	TRBJ2-6	TRBV6-5	-	CASSLTGANVLTF	TGTGCCAGCAGTTTAACTGGGGCCAACGTCCTGACTTTC
-	TRBJ1-1	TRBV6-5	few	CASSYTLPLNTEAFF	TGTGCCAGCAGTTACACCCTCCCCCTGAACACTGAAGCTTTCTTT
-	TRBJ2-1	TRBV10-3	-	CAIRDRSYNEQFF	TGTGCCATCAGGGACCGATCCTACAATGAGCAGTTCTTC
-	TRBJ1-1	TRBV27	-	CASTSYLREKRAFF	TGTGCCAGCACGAGTTACCTCAGGGAGAAGCGAGCTTTCTTT
-	TRBJ1-2	TRBV2	-	CASSDPGPNYGYTF	TGTGCCAGCAGTGACCCGGGACCTAACTATGGCTACACCTTC
-	TRBJ1-2	TRBV6-5	-	CASSYAVSGEDGYTF	TGTGCCAGCAGTTACGCTGTGTCTGGAGAAGATGGCTACACCTTC
-	TRBJ1-5	TRBV27	-	CASSPDIGFGPQHF	TGTGCCAGCAGTCCTGACATAGGGTTTGGGCCCCAGCATTTT